The 29 T cell receptor beta chains given below trace back to one sample, sequenced in a study of Graves' ophthalmopathy and Graves' hyperthyroidism. RNA transcripts provided the template for amplifying TCR beta CDR3 regions. Second-round multiplex PCR came after first-round RT-PCR with HTBI primers. TCRdb reprocessed the multiplex PCR reads via MiXCR and lists one record per CDR3 protein. The sample carries hundreds of thousands of distinct CDR3 sequences, 35% to 50% recorded once. The sample taken for sequencing was peripheral blood. These receptors were obtained from an adult man with Graves' ophthalmopathy.

The rearrangement uses TRBV20-1 and TRBJ1-5, with 9 bases identical to TRBD1. In germline, CDR1 is DFQATT, CDR2 SNEGSKA (reference sequence). The trim removed 5 bases at V and 4 bases at J, leaving 6 bases unmatched. This CDR3 comprises 14 residues. CDR3 amino acids: CSASRGTGNQPQHF. DNA for the CDR3: TGCAGTGCTTCTCGCGGGACAGGGAATCAGCCCCAGCATTTT.

A few counts support this clonotype. The rearrangement joins TRBV14 to TRBJ1-2; no definite D call. There are 16 residues in the CDR3. CDR1 and CDR2 from the germline V gene are SGHDN and FVKESK. The V end lost 1 base, the J end lost 7 bases, and 19 bases lay between the germline ends. The CDR3 DNA reads as TGTGCCAGCAGCCAAGTAGGGTCGGGGTTTCAACGTGGCTACACCTTC. Amino acid sequence: CASSQVGSGFQRGYTF.

Only a few counts were recorded for this clonotype. V gene TRBV10-3 combines with J gene TRBJ1-1; D is unresolved. V was clipped by 10 bases and J by 3 bases, with 15 bases between them. Germline assignment: CDR1 ENHRY and CDR2 SYGVKD. The CDR3 has 13 residues. Here the CDR3 reads CASSPLSYTEAFF. The CDR3 DNA reads TGTGCCAGCAGCCCACTTTCGTACACTGAAGCTTTCTTT.

The rearrangement uses TRBV2 and TRBJ2-7, with 8 bases identical to TRBD1. Germline trimming cut 3 bases from V and 3 bases from J; bases unmatched to any gene: 7. This CDR3 has 15 amino acids. Germline CDR1 reads SNHLY; CDR2 reads FYNNEI. CDR3 nucleotides: TGTGCCAGCAGTGAGGGCCAGGGGGCTCTCTACGAGCAGTACTTC. It codes for CASSEGQGALYEQYF.

Note on this clonotype: An end of the junction differs from the germline gene, which may be a read error. The chain joins TRBV6-4 to TRBJ2-7, with D perhaps given as TRBD1 or TRBD2 (5 bases each). Germline V lookup: CDR1 MRHNA, CDR2 SNTAGT. This CDR3 spans 15 amino acids. The CDR3 protein is CASIYSGRENYEQYF. The CDR3 DNA reads as TGCGCCAGCATATACTCGGGACGGGAAAACTACGAGCAGTACTTC.

This clonotype was seen more than once but under ten times. The chain is built from TRBV6-1 and TRBJ2-7; possibly TRBD1 or TRBD2 for D (6 bases each). This CDR3 comprises 13 residues. Germline V gives CDR1 MNHNS, CDR2 SASEGT. V was clipped by 3 bases and J by 5 bases, with 11 bases between them. CDR3 sequence reads: CASSDTGADEQYF. The CDR3 nucleotides read TGTGCCAGCAGTGATACGGGGGCGGACGAGCAGTACTTC.

The chain carries TRBV10-3 and TRBJ1-2; 11 bases map to TRBD1. The junction had 8 bases not matched to a gene; V was cut back by 10 bases and J by 4 bases. The CDR3 is 14 residues long. Germline assignment: CDR1 ENHRY and CDR2 SYGVKD. The CDR3 region is CASRTGGFGYGYTF. The CDR3 DNA sequence: TGTGCCAGCAGGACAGGGGGCTTCGGCTATGGCTACACCTTC.

This clonotype has a count of ten or more. The chain recombines TRBV11-2 with TRBJ2-7; D is unclear. Germline V gene data show CDR1 as SGHAT and CDR2 as FQNNGV. V lost 3 bases, J lost 6 bases, and 9 bases lay in between. CDR3 length: 12 residues. The CDR3 protein is CASSFPSAEQYF. The CDR3 DNA follows: TGTGCCAGCAGCTTTCCGTCGGCCGAGCAGTACTTC.

The rearrangement joins TRBV9 to TRBJ1-5; D unclear. The germline CDR1 and CDR2 sequences are SGDLS and YYNGEE. CDR3 size: 15 residues. V was trimmed by 5 bases and J by 1 base, leaving 13 bases between them. CDR3 sequence reads: CASSLVWQSNQPQHF. Written as DNA, the CDR3 is TGTGCCAGCAGTTTAGTCTGGCAAAGCAATCAGCCCCAGCATTTT.

V gene TRBV7-9 combines with J gene TRBJ2-3; 7 positions match TRBD1. V was clipped by 5 bases and J by 1 base; unmatched bases: 9. Germline CDR1 SEHNR, CDR2 FQNEAQ (reference sequence). The CDR3 covers 16 residues. The CDR3 coding sequence is TGTGCCAGCAGCCCGTCGAGGGGGCTGGGCACAGATACGCAGTATTTT. Protein product: CASSPSRGLGTDTQYF.

This clonotype has a handful of counts. J is TRBJ1-2 and V is TRBV11-2; D remains ambiguous. The CDR3 has 14 residues. Between the trimmed V and J ends, which lost 0 bases and 6 bases, there was a span of 11 bases. The germline gives CDR1 SGHAT, CDR2 FQNNGV. CDR3 protein: CASSLDYTRDGYTF. The DNA of the CDR3 is TGTGCCAGCAGCTTAGATTATACGAGGGATGGCTACACCTTC.

The sample holds a few counts of this clonotype. The rearrangement uses TRBV14 and TRBJ2-7, with 12 nucleotides matching TRBD1. The CDR3 length is 15 residues. The ends lost 4 bases at V and 2 bases at J; junction bases unmatched: 3. CDR1 and CDR2 from the germline V gene are SGHDN and FVKESK. CDR3 bases: TGTGCCAGCAGCCTGGGACAGGGGGCAGCCTACGAGCAGTACTTC. It is translated as CASSLGQGAAYEQYF.

The V and J genes are TRBV20-1 and TRBJ2-2, with D possibly being TRBD2 (5 bases). Germline loops: CDR1 DFQATT, CDR2 SNEGSKA (reference sequence). The V end was cut by 4 bases, the J end by 5 bases, with 11 bases between. CDR3 size: 13 residues. The CDR3 DNA sequence: TGCAGTGCTACTGAACCGGGAACCGGGGAGCTGTTTTTT. Its translation: CSATEPGTGELFF.

The chain uses TRBV7-9 and TRBJ1-1; D gene unclear. Germline assignment: CDR1 SEHNR and CDR2 FQNEAQ (reference sequence). Trimming left V 6 bases short and J 2 bases short, with 13 bases between. The CDR3 consists of 14 residues. This CDR3 is CASSQDLANTEAFF. In DNA, the CDR3 is TGTGCCAGCAGTCAGGACTTGGCCAACACTGAAGCTTTCTTT.

This clonotype was counted a single time. The chain is built from TRBV29-1 and TRBJ1-2, with 10 nucleotides matching TRBD1. Losses at the gene ends were 6 bases for V and 4 bases for J; bases not matched to a gene: 11. CDR3 length equals 15 residues. Germline V lookup: CDR1 SQVTM, CDR2 ANQGSEA. The CDR3 spells CSVVRGGQGIYGYTF. Written as DNA, the CDR3 is TGCAGCGTCGTTCGGGGGGGACAGGGGATCTATGGCTACACCTTC.

Of note for this clonotype: This may be a read error, as it is one base from a much larger clone. CDR3: CASSLVKMGSSQPQHF. The CDR3 DNA is TGTGCCAGCAGCTTAGTTAAGATGGGGAGCAGTCAGCCCCAGCATTTT. This chain uses TRBV7-9 with TRBJ1-5; D not certain. The CDR3 contains 16 residues. The germline gives CDR1 SEHNR, CDR2 FQNEAQ (reference sequence).

The chain is built from TRBV5-6 and TRBJ2-7; TRBD2 aligns across 11 bases. Germline CDR1 SGHDT, CDR2 YYEEEE. The CDR3 is made up of 15 amino acids. The V gene end was trimmed by 3 bases and the J gene end by 4 bases; junction bases not matched to a gene: 6. The CDR3 sequence is CASSYTGLAAYEQYF. CDR3 DNA: TGTGCCAGCAGCTACACGGGACTAGCGGCTTACGAGCAGTACTTC. The full variable domain, completed using reference TRBV5-6 and TRBJ2-7, is DAGVTQSPTHLIKTRGQQVTLRCSPKSGHDTVSWYQQALGQGPQFIFQYYEEEERQRGNFPDRFSGHQFPNYSSELNVNALLLGDSALYLCASSYTGLAAYEQYFGPGTRLTVT.

This chain connects TRBV5-8 to TRBJ1-2, with 7 bases identical to TRBD1. V was clipped by 7 bases and J by 2 bases; unmatched bases: 5. From germline, CDR1 is SGHTS and CDR2 YDEGEE. CDR3 length: 13 amino acids. The CDR3 DNA reads TGTGCCAGCGGAACAGGGGAAAACTATGGCTACACCTTC. It encodes CASGTGENYGYTF. The complete variable domain, with remaining parts taken from reference TRBV5-8 and TRBJ1-2, reads EAGVTQSPTHLIKTRGQQATLRCSPISGHTSVYWYQQALGLGLQFLLWYDEGEERNRGNFPPRFSGRQFPNYSSELNVNALELEDSALYLCASGTGENYGYTFGSGTRLTVV.

This chain uses TRBV4-2 with TRBJ2-7, with a weak D call TRBD1 (6 bases). Per germline, CDR1 LGHNA and CDR2 YNFKEQ. V shed 0 bases and J shed 12 bases, with 15 bases lying between them. This CDR3 is 13 amino acids long. The DNA for the CDR3 is TGTGCCAGCAGCCAAGAACAGGGTGAAGTTCGGTACTTC. As protein: CASSQEQGEVRYF.

In this sample, this clonotype turned up a few times. The chain carries TRBV9 and TRBJ2-5, with D possibly being TRBD1 (9 bases). The CDR3 consists of 15 residues. The ends were cut back, 4 bases at V and 3 bases at J, with 16 bases in the middle. CDR1 is SGDLS, CDR2 YYNGEE, per germline. The DNA for the CDR3 is TGTGCCAGCAGCTCGGGGGGGACAGGGAAAGAGACCCAGTACTTC. It specifies CASSSGGTGKETQYF.

This clonotype was picked up many times. The chain joins TRBV29-1 to TRBJ2-7, with 12 bases fitting TRBD2. Germline CDR1 reads SQVTM; CDR2 reads ANQGSEA. V dropped 6 bases and J dropped 6; count of bases not matched to a gene: 12. The CDR3 spans 15 residues. CDR3 bases: TGCAGCGTCGATGCAGCACTAGCGGGAGGCGGCGAGCAGTACTTC. Translation: CSVDAALAGGGEQYF.

This chain links TRBV2 with TRBJ1-2; TRBD1 might be the D (6 bases). The CDR3 length is 13 residues. Germline V CDR1 and CDR2: SNHLY, FYNNEI. The V end was cut by 2 bases, the J end by 7 bases, with 11 bases between. As DNA, the CDR3 is TGTGCCAGCAGTGAATGGGGGCGCGTTGGCTACACCTTC. Translation gives CASSEWGRVGYTF.

The gene calls are TRBV5-5 and TRBJ1-1, with 8 bases fitting TRBD1. V dropped 4 bases and J dropped 6; count of bases not matched to a gene: 11. Germline loops: CDR1 SGHKS, CDR2 YYEKEE (reference sequence). The CDR3 extends over 15 amino acids. The CDR3, as DNA: TGTGCCAGCAGCCCCCAGACAGGGGTGAAACCTGAAGCTTTCTTT. Protein product: CASSPQTGVKPEAFF.

This clonotype was detected once. A much larger clone is a single base away; this may be a read error. V gene TRBV7-9 combines with J gene TRBJ1-6; maybe TRBD1 (6 bases). Per the germline V gene, CDR1 is SEHNR and CDR2 is FQNEAQ (reference sequence). This CDR3 has 15 residues. Written as DNA, the CDR3 is TGTGCCGGCAGCTTAACGTCGGGGGCCAATTCACCCCTCCACTTT. It translates to CAGSLTSGANSPLHF.

CDR3 protein: CSARAVGTETQYF. CDR3 bases: TGCAGTGCTAGAGCCGTGGGGACGGAGACCCAGTACTTC. This chain connects TRBV20-1 to TRBJ2-5; D could derive from TRBD1 or TRBD2 (5 bases each). Germline CDR1 reads DFQATT; CDR2 reads SNEGSKA (reference sequence). V lost 1 base, J lost 5 bases, and 11 bases lay in between. There are 13 residues in the CDR3.

V usage is TRBV19 and J usage is TRBJ1-1; D remains unclear. The V gene lost 3 bases and the J gene lost 4 bases, with 9 bases spanning the gap. Germline lookup yields CDR1 LNHDA and CDR2 SQIVND (reference sequence). This CDR3 is built from 13 residues. DNA of the CDR3: TGTGCCAGTAGTATGGAGGGCGTCACTGAAGCTTTCTTT. Translating it yields CASSMEGVTEAFF.

There are a few counts of this clonotype. This chain joins TRBV12-3 or TRBV12-4 and TRBJ1-1; no clear D gene. The length of the CDR3 is 14 residues. Trimming took 2 bases from V and 2 from J, leaving 9 bases between them. This CDR3 reads CASSLSRVNTEAFF. The CDR3 nucleotides are TGTGCCAGCAGTTTATCTCGGGTAAACACTGAAGCTTTCTTT.

The genes are TRBV2 and TRBJ2-7; 9 nucleotides align to TRBD2. The CDR3 spans 15 residues. Unmatched junction bases numbered 10, after V lost 7 bases and J lost 3 bases. Germline lookup yields CDR1 SNHLY and CDR2 FYNNEI. The CDR3 sequence: CASTAAGGPLYEQYF. Written as DNA, the CDR3 is TGTGCCAGCACTGCTGCGGGAGGGCCCCTCTACGAGCAGTACTTC.

V is TRBV7-9 and J is TRBJ2-6, with D tentatively TRBD1 (6 bases). Germline CDR1 SEHNR, CDR2 FQNEAQ (reference sequence). This CDR3 is 15 amino acids long. V was trimmed by 5 bases and J by 2 bases, leaving 10 bases between them. Written as DNA, the CDR3 is TGTGCCAGCAGCAAAACAGGGCCTGGGGCCAACGTCCTGACTTTC. Its translation: CASSKTGPGANVLTF. Full variable domain (missing parts from reference TRBV7-9 and TRBJ2-6): DTGVSQNPRHKITKRGQNVTFRCDPISEHNRLYWYRQTLGQGPEFLTYFQNEAQLEKSRLLSDRFSAERPKGSFSTLEIQRTEQGDSAMYLCASSKTGPGANVLTFGAGSRLTVL.